This entry is about one TCR beta chain. Cohort 3 donors counted as recovered after two negative PCRs, clearance, or resolved symptoms. This entry belongs to a study of blood T cell repertoires in COVID-19. For the study at large: Some COVID-19 samples were acute and others convalescent; all came from the United States, Italy and Spain.

The table came from immunoSEQ multiplex PCR; TCRdb's copy has only in-frame clones and leaves some out. The sample contains about 410,000 clones, about nine tenths of which appear only once. With V trimmed by 5 bases and J by 8 bases, 6 bases remained unmatched. CDR1 MNHEY and CDR2 SMNVEV come from the germline V gene (reference sequence). This CDR3 contains 13 residues. The sequence came from a man aged 18 to 30 who had recovered from COVID-19. Sequenced input: PBMCs or T cells enriched from blood (not recorded which). The gene calls are TRBV27 and TRBJ2-1; TRBD1 matches 7 bases. CDR3 in amino acids: CASSANRGHEQFF. The CDR3, as DNA: TGTGCCAGCAGTGCCAACAGGGGCCATGAGCAGTTCTTC.